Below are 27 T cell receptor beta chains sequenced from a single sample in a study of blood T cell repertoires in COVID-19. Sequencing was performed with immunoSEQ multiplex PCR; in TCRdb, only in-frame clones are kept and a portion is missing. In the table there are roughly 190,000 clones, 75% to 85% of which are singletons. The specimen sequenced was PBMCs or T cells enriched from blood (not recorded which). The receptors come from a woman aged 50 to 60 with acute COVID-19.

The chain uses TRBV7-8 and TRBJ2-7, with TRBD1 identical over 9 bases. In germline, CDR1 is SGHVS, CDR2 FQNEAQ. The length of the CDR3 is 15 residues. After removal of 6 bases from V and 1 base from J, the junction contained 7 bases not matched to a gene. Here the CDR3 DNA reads TGTGCCAGCAGTCAAACAGGGGGCCAATCCTACGAGCAGTACGTC. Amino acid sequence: CASSQTGGQSYEQYV.

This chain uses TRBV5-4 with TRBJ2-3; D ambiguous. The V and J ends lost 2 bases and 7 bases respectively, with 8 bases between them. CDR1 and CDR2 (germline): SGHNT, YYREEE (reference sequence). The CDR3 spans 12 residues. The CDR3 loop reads CASSFEANTQYF. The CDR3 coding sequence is TGTGCCAGCAGCTTCGAGGCGAATACGCAGTATTTT.

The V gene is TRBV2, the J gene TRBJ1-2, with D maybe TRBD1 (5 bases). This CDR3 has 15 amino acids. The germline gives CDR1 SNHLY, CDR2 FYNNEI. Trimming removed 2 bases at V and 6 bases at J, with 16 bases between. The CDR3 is CASSEFSTVADGYTF. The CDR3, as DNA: TGTGCCAGCAGTGAATTTTCGACAGTTGCTGATGGCTACACCTTC.

The CDR3 DNA reads as TGTGCCAGCAGGGACAGCTCCTCTGGAAACACCATATATTTT. Translating gives CASRDSSSGNTIYF. This sequence joins TRBV6-6 and TRBJ1-3; D is possibly TRBD1 (6 bases). The germline CDR1 and CDR2 sequences are MNHNY and SVGAGI (reference sequence). The CDR3 covers 14 residues. Trimming stripped 6 bases from V and 0 bases from J, with 9 bases between.

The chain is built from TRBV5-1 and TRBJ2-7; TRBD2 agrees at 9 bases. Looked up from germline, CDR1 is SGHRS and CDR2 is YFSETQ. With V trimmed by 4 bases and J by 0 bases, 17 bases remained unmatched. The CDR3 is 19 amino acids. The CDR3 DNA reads TGCGCCAGCAGCCTACTCCGAGTAGCGGGGGTGCCGAGCTCCTACGAGCAGTACGTC. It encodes CASSLLRVAGVPSSYEQYV.

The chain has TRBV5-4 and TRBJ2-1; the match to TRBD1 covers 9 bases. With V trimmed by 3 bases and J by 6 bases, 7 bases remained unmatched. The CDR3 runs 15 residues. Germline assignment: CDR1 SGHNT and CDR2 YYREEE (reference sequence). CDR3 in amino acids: CASSWGQGKGNEQFF. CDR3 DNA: TGTGCCAGCAGCTGGGGACAGGGAAAAGGCAATGAGCAGTTCTTC. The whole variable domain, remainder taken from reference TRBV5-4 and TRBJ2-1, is ETGVTQSPTHLIKTRGQQVTLRCSSQSGHNTVSWYQQALGQGPQFIFQYYREEENGRGNFPPRFSGLQFPNYSSELNVNALELDDSALYLCASSWGQGKGNEQFFGPGTRLTVL.

CDR3: CASSQGPSGNTIYF. The CDR3 nucleotides are TGTGCCAGCAGCCAAGGGCCCTCTGGAAACACCATATATTTT. The rearrangement joins TRBV3-1 (or the pseudogene TRBV3-2) to TRBJ1-3, with unresolved D. Trimming pared 1 base from V and 0 bases from J, leaving 4 bases between. Per germline, CDR1 LGHDT and CDR2 YNNKEL (reference sequence). The CDR3 spans 14 residues.

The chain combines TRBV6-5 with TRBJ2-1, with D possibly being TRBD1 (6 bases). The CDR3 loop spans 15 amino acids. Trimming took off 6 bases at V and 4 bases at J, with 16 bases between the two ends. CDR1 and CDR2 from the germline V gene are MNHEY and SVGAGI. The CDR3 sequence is CASSYESDRYNEQFF. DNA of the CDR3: TGTGCCAGCAGCTACGAAAGCGACAGGTACAATGAGCAGTTCTTC.

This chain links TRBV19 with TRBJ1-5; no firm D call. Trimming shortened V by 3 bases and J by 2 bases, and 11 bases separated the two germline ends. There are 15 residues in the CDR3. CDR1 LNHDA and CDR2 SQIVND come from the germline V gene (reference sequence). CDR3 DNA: TGTGCCAGTAGTATGAGGGAAGGTGGCAATCAGCCCCAGCATTTT. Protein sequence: CASSMREGGNQPQHF.

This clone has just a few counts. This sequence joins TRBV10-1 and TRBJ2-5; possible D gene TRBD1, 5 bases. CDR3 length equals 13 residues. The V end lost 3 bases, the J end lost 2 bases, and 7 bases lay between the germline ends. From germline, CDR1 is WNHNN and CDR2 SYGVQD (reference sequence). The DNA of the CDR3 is TGCGCCAGCAGTGATAACAGGCAAGAGACCCAGTACTTC. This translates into CASSDNRQETQYF.

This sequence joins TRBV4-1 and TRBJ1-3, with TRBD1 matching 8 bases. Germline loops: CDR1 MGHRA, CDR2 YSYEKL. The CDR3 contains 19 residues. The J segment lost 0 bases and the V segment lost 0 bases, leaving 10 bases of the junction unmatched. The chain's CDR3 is CASSQERGTGMSSGNTIYF. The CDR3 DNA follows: TGCGCCAGCAGCCAAGAGAGGGGGACAGGAATGAGCTCTGGAAACACCATATATTTT.

Written as DNA, the CDR3 is TGTGCCAGCAGCCAAGAAAATAGCCTCTTTCCTCCGGCTTTCTTT. It codes for CASSQENSLFPPAFF. The chain joins TRBV14 to TRBJ1-1; D call uncertain. Between the trimmed V and J ends, which lost 0 bases and 11 bases, there was a span of 19 bases. The germline V gene has CDR1 SGHDN and CDR2 FVKESK. The CDR3 contains 15 residues.

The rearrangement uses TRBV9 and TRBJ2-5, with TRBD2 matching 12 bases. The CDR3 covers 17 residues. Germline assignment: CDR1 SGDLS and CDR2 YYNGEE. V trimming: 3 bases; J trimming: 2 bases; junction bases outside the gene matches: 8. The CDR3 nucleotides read TGTGCCAGCAGCGCCGCTAGCGGGGGGGCCGGGCAAGAGACCCAGTACTTC. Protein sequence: CASSAASGGAGQETQYF.

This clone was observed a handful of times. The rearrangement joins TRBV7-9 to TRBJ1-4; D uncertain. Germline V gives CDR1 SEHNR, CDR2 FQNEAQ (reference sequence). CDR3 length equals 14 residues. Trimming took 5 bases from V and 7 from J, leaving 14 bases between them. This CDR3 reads CASSLRRAGEKLFF. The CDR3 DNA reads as TGTGCCAGCAGCCTCCGACGGGCGGGTGAAAAACTGTTTTTT.

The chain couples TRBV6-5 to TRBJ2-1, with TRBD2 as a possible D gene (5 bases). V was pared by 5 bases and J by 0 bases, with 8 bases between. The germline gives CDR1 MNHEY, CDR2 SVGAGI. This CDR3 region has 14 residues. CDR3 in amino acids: CASSLGSSYNEQFF. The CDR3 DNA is TGTGCCAGCAGTCTGGGGAGCTCCTACAATGAGCAGTTCTTC.

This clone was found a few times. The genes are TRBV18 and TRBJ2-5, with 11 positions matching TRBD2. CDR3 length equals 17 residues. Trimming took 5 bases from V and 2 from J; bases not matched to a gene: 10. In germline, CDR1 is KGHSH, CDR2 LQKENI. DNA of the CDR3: TGTGCCAGCTCATCCTATCGGGCTAGCGGGGGGCAAGAGACCCAGTACTTC. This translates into CASSSYRASGGQETQYF.

The CDR3 loop reads CASSLIQPGNTIYF. As DNA, the CDR3 is TGTGCCAGCAGCTTAATACAACCTGGAAACACCATATATTTT. V is TRBV7-9 and J is TRBJ1-3; D is ambiguous. The CDR3 is 14 residues long. V lost 2 bases and J 2 bases, leaving 7 bases between the germline ends. The germline V gene encodes CDR1 SEHNR and CDR2 FQNEAQ (reference sequence).

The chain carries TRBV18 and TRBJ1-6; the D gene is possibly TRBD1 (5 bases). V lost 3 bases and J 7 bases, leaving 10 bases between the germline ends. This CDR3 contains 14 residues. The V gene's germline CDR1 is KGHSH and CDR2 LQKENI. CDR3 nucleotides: TGTGCCAGCTCACCCGGGGCGGGAAATTCACCCCTCCACTTT. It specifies CASSPGAGNSPLHF. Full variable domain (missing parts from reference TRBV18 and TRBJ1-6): NAGVMQNPRHLVRRRGQEARLRCSPMKGHSHVYWYRQLPEEGLKFMVYLQKENIIDESGMPKERFSAEFPKEGPSILRIQQVVRGDSAAYFCASSPGAGNSPLHFGNGTRLTVT.

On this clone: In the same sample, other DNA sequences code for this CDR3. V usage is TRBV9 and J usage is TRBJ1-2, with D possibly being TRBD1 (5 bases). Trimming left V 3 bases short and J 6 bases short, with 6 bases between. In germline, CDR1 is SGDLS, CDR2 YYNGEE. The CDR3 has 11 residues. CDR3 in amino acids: CASSAGHGYTF. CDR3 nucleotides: TGTGCCAGCAGCGCAGGGCATGGCTACACCTTC.

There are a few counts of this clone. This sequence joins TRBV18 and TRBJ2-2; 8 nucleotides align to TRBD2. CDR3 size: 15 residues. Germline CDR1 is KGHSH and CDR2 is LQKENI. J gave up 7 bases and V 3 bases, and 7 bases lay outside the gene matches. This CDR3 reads CASSPHSGADGELFF. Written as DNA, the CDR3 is TGTGCCAGCTCACCCCATAGCGGGGCTGACGGGGAGCTGTTTTTT.

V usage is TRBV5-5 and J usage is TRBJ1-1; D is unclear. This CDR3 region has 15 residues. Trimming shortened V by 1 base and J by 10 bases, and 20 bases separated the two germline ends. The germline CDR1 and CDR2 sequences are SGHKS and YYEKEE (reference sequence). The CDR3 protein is CASSLLAESSSGAFF. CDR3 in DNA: TGTGCCAGCAGCTTGTTGGCAGAATCTTCTAGTGGAGCTTTCTTT.

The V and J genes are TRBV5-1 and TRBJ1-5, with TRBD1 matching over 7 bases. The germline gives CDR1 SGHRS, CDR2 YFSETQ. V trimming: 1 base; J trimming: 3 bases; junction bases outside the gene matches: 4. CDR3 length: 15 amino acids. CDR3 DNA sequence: TGCGCCAGCAGCTTGTTAGGGGGCACCAATCAGCCCCAGCATTTT. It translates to CASSLLGGTNQPQHF.

CDR3 sequence reads: CASSYSAITGGTEAFF. CDR3 coding DNA: TGTGCCAGCAGTTATTCTGCGATTACAGGGGGCACTGAAGCTTTCTTT. The chain recombines TRBV6-5 with TRBJ1-1, with TRBD1 matching over 8 bases. The germline CDR1 and CDR2 sequences are MNHEY and SVGAGI. The ends lost 3 bases at V and 4 bases at J; junction bases unmatched: 10. The CDR3 runs to 16 residues.

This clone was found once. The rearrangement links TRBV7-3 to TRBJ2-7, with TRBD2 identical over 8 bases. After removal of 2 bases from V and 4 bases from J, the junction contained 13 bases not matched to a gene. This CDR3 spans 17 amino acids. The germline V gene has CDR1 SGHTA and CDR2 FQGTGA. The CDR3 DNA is TGTGCCAGCAGCTTACAAGTGACCGGGACTAGGGGTTACGAGCAGTACGTC. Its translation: CASSLQVTGTRGYEQYV.

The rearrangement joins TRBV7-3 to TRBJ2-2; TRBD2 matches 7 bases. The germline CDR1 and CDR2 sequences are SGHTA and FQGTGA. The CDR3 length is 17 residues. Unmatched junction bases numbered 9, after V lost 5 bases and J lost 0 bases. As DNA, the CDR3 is TGTGCCAGCAGCCCCAGCGGGGCGCCCGCGAACACCGGGGAGCTGTTTTTT. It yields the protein CASSPSGAPANTGELFF.

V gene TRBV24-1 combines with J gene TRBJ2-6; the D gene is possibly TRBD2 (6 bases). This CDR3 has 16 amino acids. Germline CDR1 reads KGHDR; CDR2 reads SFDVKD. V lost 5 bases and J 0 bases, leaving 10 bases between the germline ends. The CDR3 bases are TGTGCCACCAGTGGGGGGGTTAGCTCTGGGGCCAACGTCCTGACTTTC. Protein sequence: CATSGGVSSGANVLTF.

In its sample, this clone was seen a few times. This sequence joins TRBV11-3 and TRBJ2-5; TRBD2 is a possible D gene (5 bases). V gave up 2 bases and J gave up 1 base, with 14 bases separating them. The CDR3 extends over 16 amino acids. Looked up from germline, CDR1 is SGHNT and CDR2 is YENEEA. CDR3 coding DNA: TGTGCCAGCAGCTTATTCGGGAAAAGCCCCCAAGAGACCCAGTACTTC. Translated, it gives CASSLFGKSPQETQYF. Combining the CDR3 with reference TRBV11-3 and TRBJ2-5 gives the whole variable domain EAGVVQSPRYKIIEKKQPVAFWCNPISGHNTLYWYLQNLGQGPELLIRYENEEAVDDSQLPKDRFSAERLKGVDSTLKIQPAELGDSAVYLCASSLFGKSPQETQYFGPGTRLLVL.